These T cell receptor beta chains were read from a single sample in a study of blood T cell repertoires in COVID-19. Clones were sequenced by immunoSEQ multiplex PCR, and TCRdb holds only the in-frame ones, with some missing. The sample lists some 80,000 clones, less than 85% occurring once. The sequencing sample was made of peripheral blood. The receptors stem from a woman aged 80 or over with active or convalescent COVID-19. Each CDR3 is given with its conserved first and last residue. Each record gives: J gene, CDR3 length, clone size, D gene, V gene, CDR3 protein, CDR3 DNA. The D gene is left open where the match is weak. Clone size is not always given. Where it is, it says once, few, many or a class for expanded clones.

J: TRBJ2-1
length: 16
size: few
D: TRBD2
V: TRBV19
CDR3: CASSVGTSGGVDEQFF
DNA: TGTGCCAGTAGTGTAGGGACTAGCGGGGGGGTTGATGAGCAGTTCTTC

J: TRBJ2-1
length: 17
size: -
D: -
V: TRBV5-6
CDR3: CASSLVGEAARGDEQFF
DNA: TGTGCCAGCAGCTTGGTCGGTGAAGCGGCCCGTGGGGATGAGCAGTTCTTC

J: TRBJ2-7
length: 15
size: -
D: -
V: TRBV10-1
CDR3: CASSSSTGGSYEQYF
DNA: -

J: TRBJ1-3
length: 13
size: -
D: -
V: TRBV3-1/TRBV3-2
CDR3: CASSHQVGNTIYF
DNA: TGTGCCAGCAGCCATCAGGTTGGAAACACCATATATTTT

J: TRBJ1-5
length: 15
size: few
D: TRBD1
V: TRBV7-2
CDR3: CASSPGTGGHQPQHF
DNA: TGTGCCAGCAGCCCAGGGACAGGGGGGCATCAGCCCCAGCATTTT

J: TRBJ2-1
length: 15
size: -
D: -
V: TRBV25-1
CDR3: CASSPTGGGFNEQFF
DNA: TGTGCCAGCAGTCCAACCGGTGGAGGGTTCAATGAGCAGTTCTTC

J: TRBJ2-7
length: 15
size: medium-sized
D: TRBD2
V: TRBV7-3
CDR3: CASSSGLAAPYEQYF
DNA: TGTGCCAGCAGCTCTGGACTAGCGGCGCCCTACGAGCAGTACTTC

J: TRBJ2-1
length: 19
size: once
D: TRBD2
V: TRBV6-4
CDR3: CASSKTGSPGLAALREQFF
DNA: TGTGCCAGCAGTAAAACAGGGTCGCCGGGACTAGCGGCCCTCAGAGAGCAGTTCTTC

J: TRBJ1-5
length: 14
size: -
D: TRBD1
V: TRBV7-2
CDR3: CASSSQTGPQPQHF
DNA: TGTGCCAGCAGCTCCCAGACAGGGCCTCAGCCCCAGCATTTT

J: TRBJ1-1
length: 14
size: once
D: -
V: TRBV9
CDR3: CASSTTVSDTEAFF
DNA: TGTGCCAGCAGTACTACGGTGTCGGACACTGAAGCTTTCTTT

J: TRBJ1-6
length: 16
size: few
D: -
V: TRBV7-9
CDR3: CASSPQGSSYNSPLHF
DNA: TGTGCCAGCAGTCCTCAGGGGAGCTCCTATAATTCACCCCTCCACTTT

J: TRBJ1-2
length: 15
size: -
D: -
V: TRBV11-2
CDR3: CASSPYQGRRYGYTF
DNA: TGTGCCAGCAGCCCATATCAGGGGCGCCGCTATGGCTACACCTTC

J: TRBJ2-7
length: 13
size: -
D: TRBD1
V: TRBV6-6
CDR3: CASRSTGGNMQYF
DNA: TGTGCCAGCAGATCGACAGGGGGGAATATGCAGTACTTC

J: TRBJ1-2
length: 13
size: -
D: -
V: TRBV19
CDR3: CASSQTVNYGYTF
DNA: TGTGCCAGTAGCCAGACAGTCAACTATGGCTACACCTTC

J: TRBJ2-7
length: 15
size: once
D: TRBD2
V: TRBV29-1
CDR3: CSVGGTTSGLYEQYF
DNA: TGCAGCGTTGGAGGGACTACTAGCGGGCTCTACGAGCAGTACTTC

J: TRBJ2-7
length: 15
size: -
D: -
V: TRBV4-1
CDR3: CASSPTARASYEQYF
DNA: TGCGCCAGCAGCCCAACCGCCAGGGCGTCCTACGAGCAGTACTTC

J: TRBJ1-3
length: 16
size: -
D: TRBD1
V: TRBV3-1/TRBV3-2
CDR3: CASSRGQGISGNTIYF
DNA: TGTGCCAGCAGCCGGGGACAGGGGATCTCTGGAAACACCATATATTTT

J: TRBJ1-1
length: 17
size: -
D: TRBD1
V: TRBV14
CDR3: CASSQAPRTGKNTEAFF
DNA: TGTGCCAGCAGCCAAGCCCCCCGGACAGGGAAGAACACTGAAGCTTTCTTT

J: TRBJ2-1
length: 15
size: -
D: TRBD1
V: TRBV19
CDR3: CASSIGDSSYNEQFF
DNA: TGTGCCAGTAGTATAGGGGACAGCTCCTACAATGAGCAGTTCTTC

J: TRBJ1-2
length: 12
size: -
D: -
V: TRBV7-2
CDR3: CASSLTGWGYTF
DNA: TGTGCCAGCAGCTTAACAGGGTGGGGCTACACCTTC

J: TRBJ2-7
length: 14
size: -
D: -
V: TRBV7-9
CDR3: CASSFRGGTYEQYF
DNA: TGTGCCAGCAGCTTTAGGGGCGGGACGTACGAGCAGTACTTC

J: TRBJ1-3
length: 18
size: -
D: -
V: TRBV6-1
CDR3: CASSDPTRATLTGNTIYF
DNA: TGTGCCAGCAGTGACCCTACTAGGGCCACCCTCACTGGAAACACCATATATTTT

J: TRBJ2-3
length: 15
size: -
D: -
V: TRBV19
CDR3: CASSIAPQSTDTQYF
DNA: TGTGCCAGTAGTATAGCGCCACAGAGCACAGATACGCAGTATTTT